This T cell receptor beta chain was profiled in a study of blood T cell repertoires in COVID-19. The wider study: Collection of acute and convalescent COVID-19 samples took place in the United States, Italy and Spain. PBMCs, B-cell-depleted T cells, or T cells were the source of the cDNA or gDNA that made up the material.

This clone was seen only once. The V segment lost 2 bases and the J segment 4 bases; nucleotides outside the gene matches: 3. Germline V gene data show CDR1 as SGHRS and CDR2 as YFSETQ. The CDR3 is 15 amino acids. Original analysis: Amplification of reference gene primers provided the estimated nucleated cell counts. Profiled with immunoSEQ multiplex PCR; TCRdb holds only in-frame clones, not every one. That table furnishes V, J and clone size, whereas the DNA furnished D and trimming. The sample has about 70,000 clones, 70% to 90% seen once. The receptor's source is a human donor in a cohort sampled during active COVID-19. The sequencing sample was made of peripheral blood. The chain carries TRBV5-1 and TRBJ2-3; TRBD2 matches at 11 bases. The CDR3 DNA reads as TGCGCCAGCAGCTTTAGCGGGGGGGCCTCAGATACGCAGTATTTT. Translated, it gives CASSFSGGASDTQYF.